This entry concerns a single T cell receptor (beta chain). The sample belongs to a study of blood T cell repertoires in COVID-19. The CDR3 is 14 residues long. The J segment lost 1 base and the V segment lost 5 bases, leaving 2 bases of the junction unmatched. CDR1 is SGHNT and CDR2 is YENEEA in the germline V gene. Recruited during active infection, patients (from Seattle) were subsequently followed longitudinally. The data were produced by immunoSEQ multiplex PCR, yet TCRdb's version contains in-frame clones alone and is incomplete. This repertoire shows 200,000 to 300,000 clones, more than 85% found once; its top ten account for about 2.5%.

The TCR sequence derives from a person aged 18 to 30 with COVID-19, enrolled during active disease. The V call is TRBV11-3, the J call TRBJ2-3, with 8 bases identical to TRBD2. Specimen: peripheral blood. Here the CDR3 reads CASSAAGGTDTQYF. CDR3 nucleotide sequence: TGTGCCAGCAGCGCAGCGGGGGGCACAGATACGCAGTATTTT.